This T cell receptor beta chain came from a study of cytomegalovirus exposure and HLA in healthy donors. PCR used 60 Vbeta primers and 13 Jbeta primers. The table came from immunoSEQ multiplex PCR; TCRdb's copy has only in-frame clones and leaves some out. Recorded here are under 200,000 clones; the top ten clones represent 2% to 2.5%. This CDR3 is built from 13 residues. V dropped 6 bases and J dropped 3 bases, with 12 bases sitting between them. Germline V gene data show CDR1 as MDHEN and CDR2 as SYDVKM. Nominal health characterized the donors when sampled, though unrecorded immune exposures were likely.

The receptor was derived from a man aged 30 to 39 in good health and CMV-seronegative. The chain couples TRBV28 to TRBJ2-7; no clear D gene. Sample: PBMCs. Here the CDR3 reads CASRSDNFYEQYF. The CDR3 DNA sequence: TGTGCCAGCAGGTCCGACAACTTCTACGAGCAGTACTTC.